This TCR beta chain was sequenced during a study of T cell repertoires in cytomegalovirus infection. TCRdb re-analysed the reads in MiXCR, keeping a single row per CDR3 protein. Among approximately 910,000 distinct CDR3 sequences, about a third were seen once, and the ten largest hold more than 12%. This clonotype has more than one count but fewer than ten. Its antigen is not known. This TCR came from a human donor in good health (CMV status not recorded). Some clones in this sample may be carry-over from other donors' samples. This specimen consisted of cultured CD8+ T cells from PBMCs, obtained from culture after CMV antigen stimulation.

For the CDR3, the DNA is TGCGCCAGCGGAACCTCTCCCTCCTACGAGCAGTACTTC. Protein: CASGTSPSYEQYF. The rearrangement uses TRBV5-1 and TRBJ2-7, with D uncertain. CDR1 and CDR2 from the germline V gene are SGHRS and YFSETQ. This CDR3 comprises 13 residues. The V gene lost 7 bases and the J gene lost 0 bases, with 11 bases spanning the gap.